Listed below are T cell receptor beta chains from one sample, sequenced in a study of T cell responses to AZD1222 COVID-19 vaccine. The method was immunoSEQ multiplex PCR; TCRdb's version includes in-frame clones alone and lacks a portion of them. This sample yields 100,000 to 150,000 clones, of which around 89% are seen a single time; roughly 3.8% belongs to the top ten. The sample consisted of peripheral blood, taken 28 days after the second AZD1222 dose. These receptors were collected from an adult who received the AZD1222 COVID-19 vaccine. The CDR3 runs from the conserved cysteine through the conserved F or W. The D gene is left open where the match is weak. Clone size is given for some rows only: seen once, a few or many times, or a class if the clone is expanded.

j_call	clone_size	d_call	v_call	cdr3_length	cdr3_nt	cdr3_aa
TRBJ1-4	-	-	TRBV5-1	15	TGCGCCAGCAGCGGAACCGGGGAAGTAGGAGAAAAACTGTTTTTT	CASSGTGEVGEKLFF
TRBJ1-5	-	-	TRBV6-4	14	TGTGCCAGCAGTCCGGACGGAGACAATCAGCCCCAGCATTTT	CASSPDGDNQPQHF
TRBJ1-2	once	-	TRBV12-3/TRBV12-4	13	TGTGCCAGCAGTCCTGAGGCTAACTATGGCTACACCTTC	CASSPEANYGYTF
TRBJ2-7	-	-	TRBV7-2	12	TGTGCCAGCACCGACGGGCCTACCGAGCAGTACTTC	CASTDGPTEQYF
TRBJ2-7	-	-	TRBV6-5	15	TGTGCCAGACCCTCCGCTGACAGGTCCTCCTACGAGCAGTACTTC	CARPSADRSSYEQYF
TRBJ2-7	-	TRBD2	TRBV18	14	TGTGCCAGCTCTCCCGGGACTAGCGACGGCGAGCAGTACTTC	CASSPGTSDGEQYF
TRBJ2-3	-	-	TRBV9	14	TGTGCCAGCAGCGTAGGGACAGTAAGAGGCACGCAGTATTTT	CASSVGTVRGTQYF
TRBJ1-1	-	-	TRBV7-2	17	TGTGCCAGCAGCTTAGGTGGCAGGAGGATAGGGAACACTGAAGCTTTCTTT	CASSLGGRRIGNTEAFF
TRBJ2-2	-	TRBD2	TRBV6-2/TRBV6-3	15	TGTGCCAGCAGTTACGGGACTAGCGGGGCCGGGGAGCTGTTTTTT	CASSYGTSGAGELFF
TRBJ1-2	-	-	TRBV4-1	13	TGCGCCAGCAGCCAGCGGGCAGGCTATGGCTACACCTTC	CASSQRAGYGYTF
TRBJ1-1	-	-	TRBV21-1	16	TGTGCCAGCAGCAAATTAGGGGGACGCTTGAGGACTGAAGCTTTCTTT	CASSKLGGRLRTEAFF
TRBJ1-2	-	-	TRBV7-9	15	TGTGCCAGCAGCCTATCTGACTCTGCGCCCTATGGCTACACCTTC	CASSLSDSAPYGYTF
TRBJ2-3	once	TRBD2	TRBV4-1	18	TGCGCCAGCAGCCAAGTCGGACCGGGACTAGCCTACACAGATACGCAGTATTTT	CASSQVGPGLAYTDTQYF
TRBJ2-5	-	-	TRBV10-3	15	TGTGCCACCGCAGACAGAGGAGGGTACCAAGAGACCCAGTACTTC	CATADRGGYQETQYF
TRBJ2-3	-	-	TRBV2	15	TGTGCCAGCAGTCTACTAGCCACCAACACAGATACGCAGTATTTT	CASSLLATNTDTQYF
TRBJ1-1	-	-	TRBV7-3	13	TGTGCCAGCAGCTTAACTGCCCCTGATGAAGCTTTCTTT	CASSLTAPDEAFF
TRBJ1-2	-	-	TRBV19	13	TGTGCCAGTAGACCCCCGGCGGCGGATGGCTACACCTTC	CASRPPAADGYTF
TRBJ1-2	-	TRBD1	TRBV19	17	TGTGCCAGTAGTATTAGGTCTGCCGGGACAGGGTCCTATGGCTACACCTTC	CASSIRSAGTGSYGYTF
TRBJ1-4	-	TRBD1	TRBV27	14	TGTGCCAGCAGTTGGGGGGGACAGGGGGCTAGGCTGTTTTTT	CASSWGGQGARLFF